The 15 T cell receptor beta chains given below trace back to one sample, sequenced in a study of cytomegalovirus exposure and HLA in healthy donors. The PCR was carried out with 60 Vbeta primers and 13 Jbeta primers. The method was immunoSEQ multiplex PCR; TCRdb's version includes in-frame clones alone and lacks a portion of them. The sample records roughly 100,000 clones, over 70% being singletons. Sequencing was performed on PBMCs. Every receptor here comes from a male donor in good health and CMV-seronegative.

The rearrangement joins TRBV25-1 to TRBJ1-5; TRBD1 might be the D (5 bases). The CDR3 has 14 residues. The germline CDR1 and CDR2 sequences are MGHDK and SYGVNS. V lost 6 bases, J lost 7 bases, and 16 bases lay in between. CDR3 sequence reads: CASSNGQGSQPQHF. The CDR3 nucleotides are TGTGCCAGCAGCAACGGGCAGGGCTCGCAGCCCCAGCATTTT.

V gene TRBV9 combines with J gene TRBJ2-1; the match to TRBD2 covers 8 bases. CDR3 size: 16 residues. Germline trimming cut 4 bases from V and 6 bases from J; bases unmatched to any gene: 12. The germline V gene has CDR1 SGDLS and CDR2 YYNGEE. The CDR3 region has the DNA TGTGCCAGCAGCCAACGAAGGCGGGAGGAGGTCAATGAGCAGTTCTTC. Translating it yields CASSQRRREEVNEQFF.

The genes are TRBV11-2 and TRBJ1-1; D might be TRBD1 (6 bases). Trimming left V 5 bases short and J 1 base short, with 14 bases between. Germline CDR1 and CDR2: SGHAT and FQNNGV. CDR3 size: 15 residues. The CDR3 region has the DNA TGTGCCAGCAGCCGACTTACAGGGACGAACACTGAAGCTTTCTTT. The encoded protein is CASSRLTGTNTEAFF. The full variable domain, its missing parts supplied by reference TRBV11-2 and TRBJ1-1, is EAGVAQSPRYKIIEKRQSVAFWCNPISGHATLYWYQQILGQGPKLLIQFQNNGVVDDSQLPKDRFSAERLKGVDSTLKIQPAKLEDSAVYLCASSRLTGTNTEAFFGQGTRLTVV.

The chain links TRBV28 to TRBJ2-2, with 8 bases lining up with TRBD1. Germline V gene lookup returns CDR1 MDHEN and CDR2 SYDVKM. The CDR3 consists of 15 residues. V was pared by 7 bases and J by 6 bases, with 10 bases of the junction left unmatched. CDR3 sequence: CASITPGGAAGELFF. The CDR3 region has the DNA TGTGCCAGCATCACCCCAGGGGGCGCGGCCGGGGAGCTGTTTTTT. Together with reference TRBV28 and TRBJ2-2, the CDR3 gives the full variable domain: DVKVTQSSRYLVKRTGEKVFLECVQDMDHENMFWYRQDPGLGLRLIYFSYDVKMKEKGDIPEGYSVSREKKERFSLILESASTNQTSMYLCASITPGGAAGELFFGEGSRLTVL.

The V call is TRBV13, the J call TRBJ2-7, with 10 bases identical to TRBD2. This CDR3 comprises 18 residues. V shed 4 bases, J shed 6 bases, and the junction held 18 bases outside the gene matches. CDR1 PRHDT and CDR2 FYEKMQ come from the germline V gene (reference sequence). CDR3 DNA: TGTGCCAGCAGCTCCCCACTCTTCAAACCGGGACTAGCGCCCGAGCAGTACTTC. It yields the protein CASSSPLFKPGLAPEQYF.

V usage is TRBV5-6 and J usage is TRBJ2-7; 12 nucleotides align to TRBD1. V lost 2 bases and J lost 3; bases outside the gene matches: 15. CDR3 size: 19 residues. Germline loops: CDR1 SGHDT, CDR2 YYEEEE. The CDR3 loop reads CASSFIRDRGLAGDYEQYF. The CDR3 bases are TGTGCCAGCAGCTTTATTCGGGACAGGGGGCTCGCGGGAGACTACGAGCAGTACTTC.

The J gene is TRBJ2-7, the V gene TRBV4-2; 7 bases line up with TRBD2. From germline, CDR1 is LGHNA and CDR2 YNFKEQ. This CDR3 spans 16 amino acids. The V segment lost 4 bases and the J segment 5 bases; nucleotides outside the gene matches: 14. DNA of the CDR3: TGTGCCAGCAGCCCCTTGGGCCCCGCTAGCGGCAACGAGCAGTACTTC. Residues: CASSPLGPASGNEQYF.

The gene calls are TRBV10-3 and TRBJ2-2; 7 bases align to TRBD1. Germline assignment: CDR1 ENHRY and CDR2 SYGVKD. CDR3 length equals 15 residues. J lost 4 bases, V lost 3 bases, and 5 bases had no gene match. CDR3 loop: CAISERGRGTGELFF. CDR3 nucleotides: TGTGCCATCAGTGAAAGGGGGCGCGGCACCGGGGAGCTGTTTTTT.

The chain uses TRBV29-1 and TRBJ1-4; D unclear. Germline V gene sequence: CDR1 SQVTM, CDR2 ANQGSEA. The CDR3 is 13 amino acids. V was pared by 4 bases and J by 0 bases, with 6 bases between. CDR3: CSVVSATNEKLFF. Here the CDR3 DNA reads TGCAGCGTTGTCAGTGCAACTAATGAAAAACTGTTTTTT.

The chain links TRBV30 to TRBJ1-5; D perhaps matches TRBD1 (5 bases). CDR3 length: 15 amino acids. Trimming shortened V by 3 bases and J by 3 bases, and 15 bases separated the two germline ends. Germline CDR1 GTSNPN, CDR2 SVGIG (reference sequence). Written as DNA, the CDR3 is TGTGCCTGGAGCCTCCTGGGACTTAACAATCAGCCCCAGCATTTT. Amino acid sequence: CAWSLLGLNNQPQHF.

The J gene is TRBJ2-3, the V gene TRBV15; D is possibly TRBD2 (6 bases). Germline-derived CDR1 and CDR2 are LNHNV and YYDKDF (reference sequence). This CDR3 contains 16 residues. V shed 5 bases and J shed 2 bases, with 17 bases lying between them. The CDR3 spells CATSGGWGEATDTQYF. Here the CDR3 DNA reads TGTGCCACCAGCGGGGGTTGGGGGGAGGCCACAGATACGCAGTATTTT.

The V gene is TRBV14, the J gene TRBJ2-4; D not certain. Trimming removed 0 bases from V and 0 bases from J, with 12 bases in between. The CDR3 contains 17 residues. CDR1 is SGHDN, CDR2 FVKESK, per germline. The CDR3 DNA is TGTGCCAGCAGCCAAGAGACGGGTTCTCTAGCCAAAAACATTCAGTACTTC. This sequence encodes CASSQETGSLAKNIQYF.

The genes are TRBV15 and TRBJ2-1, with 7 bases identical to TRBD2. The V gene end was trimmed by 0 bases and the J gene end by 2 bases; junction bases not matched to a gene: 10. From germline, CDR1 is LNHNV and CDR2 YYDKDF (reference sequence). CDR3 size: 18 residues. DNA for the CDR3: TGTGCCACCAGCAGAGAGGAGGGTCGGGAGGTGCCCTACAATGAGCAGTTCTTC. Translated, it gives CATSREEGREVPYNEQFF.

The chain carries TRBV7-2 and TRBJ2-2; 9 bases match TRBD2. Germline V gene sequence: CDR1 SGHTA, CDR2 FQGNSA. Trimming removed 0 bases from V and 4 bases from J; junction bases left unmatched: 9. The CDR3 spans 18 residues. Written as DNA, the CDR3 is TGTGCCAGCAGCTTAGCGCTGGGCGGGAGGGTCGCCACCGGGGAGCTGTTTTTT. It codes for CASSLALGGRVATGELFF.

The CDR3 loop is CASSLGGVLAYNEQFF. CDR3 in DNA: TGTGCCAGCAGCTTAGGAGGCGTTCTAGCCTACAATGAGCAGTTCTTC. This chain joins TRBV11-2 and TRBJ2-1; no clear D gene. V was cut by 1 base and J by 2 bases, with 12 bases left in between. The CDR3 has 16 residues. Germline CDR1 SGHAT, CDR2 FQNNGV.